The 21 T cell receptor beta chains below come from one sample, sequenced in a study of cytomegalovirus exposure and HLA in healthy donors. The primer mix had 60 Vbeta and 13 Jbeta primers. Profiling relied on immunoSEQ multiplex PCR, and the TCRdb table lists in-frame clones only, not all of them. Seen here are about 91,000 clones, roughly 73% observed once, and the top ten hold around 4%. Sequences were obtained from PBMCs. These receptors all stem from a male donor in good health and CMV-seropositive.

The V and J genes are TRBV7-2 and TRBJ1-1, with D unresolved. Germline V CDR1 and CDR2: SGHTA, FQGNSA. The CDR3 loop spans 15 amino acids. V lost 5 bases and J lost 0, with 13 bases in between. The CDR3 spells CASSLLVGMNTEAFF. The CDR3, as DNA: TGTGCCAGCAGCCTGCTTGTCGGTATGAACACTGAAGCTTTCTTT.

This clone was picked up one time. V and J are TRBV2 and TRBJ2-7; 11 bases match TRBD2. The CDR3 loop spans 18 amino acids. The V gene end was trimmed by 6 bases and the J gene end by 3 bases; junction bases not matched to a gene: 16. Germline V gene data show CDR1 as SNHLY and CDR2 as FYNNEI. CDR3: CASRKDRLAGPNGYEQYF. CDR3 DNA sequence: TGTGCCAGCAGGAAAGACCGACTAGCGGGACCCAACGGCTACGAGCAGTACTTC.

This clone was observed a handful of times. This sequence joins TRBV2 and TRBJ2-1; a weak D match, TRBD1 (5 bases). Per the germline V gene, CDR1 is SNHLY and CDR2 is FYNNEI. V was cut by 2 bases and J by 5 bases, with 13 bases left in between. The CDR3 has 15 amino acids. CDR3 residues: CASSEQGVSNNEQFF. As DNA, the CDR3 is TGTGCCAGCAGTGAACAAGGGGTTTCGAACAATGAGCAGTTCTTC.

V and J are TRBV30 and TRBJ2-2; D call uncertain. The CDR3 has 17 amino acids. Trimming took off 3 bases at V and 4 bases at J, with 21 bases between the two ends. Germline V gene sequence: CDR1 GTSNPN, CDR2 SVGIG (reference sequence). CDR3 sequence reads: CAWSEQSTKWSTGELFF. CDR3 nucleotide sequence: TGTGCCTGGAGCGAACAATCTACCAAGTGGAGCACCGGGGAGCTGTTTTTT.

The chain employs TRBV5-1 and TRBJ1-4; D ambiguous. CDR3 length equals 18 residues. Trimming left V 0 bases short and J 8 bases short, with 23 bases between. Looked up from germline, CDR1 is SGHRS and CDR2 is YFSETQ. The DNA of the CDR3 is TGCGCCAGCAGCTTGGTATCGGGGAGGAGAATTGACAAGGAAAAACTGTTTTTT. This encodes CASSLVSGRRIDKEKLFF.

The V and J genes are TRBV7-2 and TRBJ2-1; D might be TRBD2 (6 bases). The length of the CDR3 is 15 residues. Germline V gene data show CDR1 as SGHTA and CDR2 as FQGNSA. V was shortened by 2 bases and J by 1 base, with 9 bases between the two germline ends. The CDR3 region is CASSLTSSSYNEQFF. Here the CDR3 DNA reads TGTGCCAGCAGCTTAACTAGCTCATCCTACAATGAGCAGTTCTTC.

The chain has TRBV19 and TRBJ2-6, with D possibly being TRBD2 (6 bases). The germline V and J ends were trimmed by 6 bases and 0 bases, with 9 bases remaining between them. Germline V gene lookup returns CDR1 LNHDA and CDR2 SQIVND (reference sequence). The CDR3 totals 15 residues. The CDR3 loop is CASRAGSSGANVLTF. The CDR3 DNA reads as TGTGCCAGTAGGGCGGGGAGCTCTGGGGCCAACGTCCTGACTTTC.

In DNA form, the CDR3 reads TGTGCCAGCAGCTTAGCCCGGGAGCAGTACTTC. Its translation: CASSLAREQYF. The rearrangement uses TRBV7-9 and TRBJ2-7; D is uncertain. This CDR3 comprises 11 residues. Germline V CDR1 and CDR2: SEHNR, FQNEAQ (reference sequence). With 0 bases removed from V and 7 bases from J, the gap between germline ends came to 4 bases.

The chain combines TRBV6-1 with TRBJ2-1; D remains ambiguous. The CDR3 covers 13 residues. V lost 4 bases and J 10 bases, leaving 14 bases between the germline ends. Germline assignment: CDR1 MNHNS and CDR2 SASEGT. The CDR3 loop is CASSVGDLQEQFF. The CDR3 DNA sequence: TGTGCCAGCAGTGTGGGCGATCTACAAGAGCAGTTCTTC.

This clone has a handful of counts. The chain couples TRBV30 to TRBJ2-7; a possible D gene is TRBD1 (6 bases). The CDR3 has 17 amino acids. The V and J ends lost 0 bases and 3 bases respectively, with 21 bases between them. Germline V gene lookup returns CDR1 GTSNPN and CDR2 SVGIG (reference sequence). The CDR3 sequence is CAWSVSLGDRISYEQYF. Written as DNA, the CDR3 is TGTGCCTGGAGTGTATCTTTGGGAGACAGGATTAGCTACGAGCAGTACTTC.

As DNA, the CDR3 is TGTGCCAGCAGCAAGACAGGGACGGCCACTGAAGCTTTCTTT. The encoded protein is CASSKTGTATEAFF. The chain is built from TRBV9 and TRBJ1-1; 7 nucleotides line up with TRBD1. The CDR3 extends over 14 amino acids. With 4 bases clipped from V and 4 bases from J, the junction kept 7 bases outside the gene matches. Germline CDR1 reads SGDLS; CDR2 reads YYNGEE.

V is TRBV27 and J is TRBJ2-1; no clear D gene. There are 15 residues in the CDR3. The V end was cut by 6 bases, the J end by 0 bases, with 12 bases between. Germline V gene sequence: CDR1 MNHEY, CDR2 SMNVEV (reference sequence). This CDR3 is CASSPRWSSYNEQFF. The CDR3 DNA is TGTGCCAGCAGCCCCCGGTGGAGCTCCTACAATGAGCAGTTCTTC.

The V call is TRBV19, the J call TRBJ2-7; D perhaps matches TRBD1 (5 bases). The CDR3 is 15 amino acids. V gave up 3 bases and J gave up 2 bases, with 14 bases separating them. Germline-derived CDR1 and CDR2 are LNHDA and SQIVND (reference sequence). Written as DNA, the CDR3 is TGTGCCAGTAGTATTGCGGCAGGGATCACCTACGAGCAGTACTTC. This gives the protein CASSIAAGITYEQYF.

This rearrangement joins TRBV7-9 to TRBJ2-1; 16 bases agree with TRBD2. With 5 bases clipped from V and 8 bases from J, the junction kept 6 bases outside the gene matches. This CDR3 comprises 16 residues. The germline CDR1 and CDR2 sequences are SEHNR and FQNEAQ (reference sequence). CDR3 loop: CASSLGTSGGAHEQFF. The DNA for the CDR3 is TGTGCCAGCAGCCTTGGGACTAGCGGGGGGGCGCATGAGCAGTTCTTC.

V and J are TRBV7-2 and TRBJ2-7, with a possible D match to TRBD1 (6 bases). The ends were cut back, 7 bases at V and 2 bases at J, with 15 bases in the middle. This CDR3 is 14 amino acids long. CDR1 SGHTA and CDR2 FQGNSA come from the germline V gene. The CDR3 nucleotides read TGTGCCAGCACAATCAGAGGACAGACCTACGAGCAGTACTTC. Amino acids: CASTIRGQTYEQYF.

The chain has TRBV28 and TRBJ2-7; tentative D call: TRBD1 (6 bases). The CDR3 is 12 residues long. The V end lost 5 bases, the J end lost 4 bases, and 9 bases lay between the germline ends. The germline gives CDR1 MDHEN, CDR2 SYDVKM. The CDR3 region is CASSTQGYEQYF. In DNA, the CDR3 is TGTGCCAGCAGTACTCAGGGGTACGAGCAGTACTTC.

CDR3 bases: TGTGCCAGCAGCGCGAGTGGGGCCAACGTCCTGACTTTC. Protein: CASSASGANVLTF. The gene calls are TRBV9 and TRBJ2-6; D remains ambiguous. The CDR3 has 13 residues. The germline CDR1 and CDR2 sequences are SGDLS and YYNGEE. V was shortened by 3 bases and J by 3 bases, with 4 bases between the two germline ends.

The V gene is TRBV6-5, the J gene TRBJ2-5; D gene unclear. The end of the DNA fits TRBJ2-7 better, so the J call may be wrong. There are 13 residues in the CDR3. The germline CDR1 and CDR2 sequences are MNHEY and SVGAGI. In nucleotides, the CDR3 is TGTGCCAGCAGTTATTCTGGAGTGTACGAGCAGTACTTC. This gives the protein CASSYSGVYEQYF.

The chain has TRBV4-1 and TRBJ2-3; 10 nucleotides agree with TRBD2. CDR1 is MGHRA and CDR2 is YSYEKL in the germline V gene. The CDR3 runs to 15 residues. V lost 3 bases and J lost 6; bases outside the gene matches: 6. The chain's CDR3 is CASSQVGLAADTQYF. Here the CDR3 DNA reads TGCGCCAGCAGCCAGGTTGGACTAGCGGCCGATACGCAGTATTTT.

V gene TRBV18 combines with J gene TRBJ2-1; 7 bases line up with TRBD1. The germline V gene encodes CDR1 KGHSH and CDR2 LQKENI. This CDR3 is built from 15 residues. V lost 6 bases to trimming and J lost 2 bases; unmatched junction nucleotides: 7. The DNA of the CDR3 is TGTGCCAGCTCCGTCGACAGGGTGGCCTACAATGAGCAGTTCTTC. This sequence encodes CASSVDRVAYNEQFF.

This clone was observed a handful of times. The chain couples TRBV7-2 to TRBJ2-7; 7 nucleotides align to TRBD1. There are 14 residues in the CDR3. Per the germline V gene, CDR1 is SGHTA and CDR2 is FQGNSA. V was clipped by 1 base and J by 4 bases; unmatched bases: 4. The CDR3 protein is CASSLGTGAYEQYF. The CDR3 nucleotides read TGTGCCAGCAGCTTAGGGACAGGAGCTTACGAGCAGTACTTC.